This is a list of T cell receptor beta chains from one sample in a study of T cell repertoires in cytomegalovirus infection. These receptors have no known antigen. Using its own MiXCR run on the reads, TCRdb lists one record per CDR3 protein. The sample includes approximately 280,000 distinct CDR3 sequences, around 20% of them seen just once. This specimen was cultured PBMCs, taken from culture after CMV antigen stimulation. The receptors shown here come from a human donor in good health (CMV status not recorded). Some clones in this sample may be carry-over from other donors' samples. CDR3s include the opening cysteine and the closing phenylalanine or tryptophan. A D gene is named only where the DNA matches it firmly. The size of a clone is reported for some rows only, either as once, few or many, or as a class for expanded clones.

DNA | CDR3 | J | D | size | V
TGTGCCAGCAGCCAGGCTTTCTACGAGCAGTACTTC | CASSQAFYEQYF | TRBJ2-7 | . | many | TRBV7-8
TGTGCCAGTAGTATAGATCTTTCTAGCGGGTACTACAATGAGCAGTTCTTC | CASSIDLSSGYYNEQFF | TRBJ2-1 | TRBD2 | . | TRBV19
TGTGCCAGCAGCTTAGAGGGCAGGCTCTATGGCTACACCTTC | CASSLEGRLYGYTF | TRBJ1-2 | . | many | TRBV7-2
TGTGCCTGGAGCACCCTTGGGGCAAGTAGCAATCAGCCCCAGCATTTT | CAWSTLGASSNQPQHF | TRBJ1-5 | . | . | TRBV30
TGTGCCTGGAGAGGGACAGGGGGTGGTGGCTACACCTTC | CAWRGTGGGGYTF | TRBJ1-2 | TRBD1 | . | TRBV30
TGTGCCAGCATTGGAAGGATGGACTATGGCTACACCTTC | CASIGRMDYGYTF | TRBJ1-2 | . | few | TRBV6-5
TGTGCTAGTGGTTTGGAAAACCAGCCCCAGCATTTT | CASGLENQPQHF | TRBJ1-5 | . | few | TRBV12-5
TGTGCCATTGGGGACGGTGACAATGAGCAGTTCTTC | CAIGDGDNEQFF | TRBJ2-1 | . | . | TRBV10-3
TGCGCCAGCAGCCGACAGACTAGCGGGGGCCGTCCTAGCACAGATACGCAGTATTTT | CASSRQTSGGRPSTDTQYF | TRBJ2-3 | TRBD2 | many | TRBV4-1
TGTGCCAGCAGCCAACCACAGGGGAGGAGTGCAGATACGCAGTATTTT | CASSQPQGRSADTQYF | TRBJ2-3 | . | few | TRBV5-6
TGTGCCAGCAGCCGGACAGGGCGGAAGACTGAAGCTTTCTTT | CASSRTGRKTEAFF | TRBJ1-1 | TRBD1 | few | TRBV7-9
TGTGCCAGCAGTTTATATAGAGATAATGAGGTCAGCTCCTACAATGAGCAGTTCTTC | CASSLYRDNEVSSYNEQFF | TRBJ2-1 | . | few | TRBV27
TGTGCCAGCAGCTTAAGTGTGGGGGGACAAGAGACCCAGTACTTC | CASSLSVGGQETQYF | TRBJ2-5 | . | few | TRBV11-3
TGTGCCAGCAGCTTTTTTCCCCGACAGGAGAACACTGAAGCTTTCTTT | CASSFFPRQENTEAFF | TRBJ1-1 | . | . | TRBV7-6
TGTGCCAGCAGTCTCCGGGGGGCTTCTAGCACAGATACGCAGTATTTT | CASSLRGASSTDTQYF | TRBJ2-3 | . | many | TRBV6-1
TGCGCCAGCAGCCTCGACCGGGACCTTAATGAGCAGTTCTTC | CASSLDRDLNEQFF | TRBJ2-1 | . | few | TRBV4-3
TGTGCCAGCAGCTTAGGTTGGCAGGGGGCGCGGTGGGAGCAGTTCTTC | CASSLGWQGARWEQFF | TRBJ2-1 | TRBD1 | . | TRBV7-2
TGTGCCAGCAGTTTCGGCAGTGTCTACGAGCAGTACTTC | CASSFGSVYEQYF | TRBJ2-7 | . | . | TRBV28
TGTGCCAGCAGCATTGGCGGTGAAGCTTTCTTT | CASSIGGEAFF | TRBJ1-1 | . | . | TRBV7-9
TGTGCCAGCAGTCCAGACATCGTAGGGCAGTATTTT | CASSPDIVGQYF | TRBJ2-3 | . | few | TRBV12-3/TRBV12-4
TGTGCCAGCAGCTTAGCCGGGGGTAGCGGGATCTACAATGAGCAGTTCTTC | CASSLAGGSGIYNEQFF | TRBJ2-1 | TRBD2 | few | TRBV11-2
TGCGCCAGCAGCCGACCCACCGCAGGGGCCCCGGATGGCTACACCTTC | CASSRPTAGAPDGYTF | TRBJ1-2 | . | . | TRBV4-1
TGTGCCAGTAGCGATTCGGGACTAGCGGGAGCAGATACGCAGTATTTT | CASSDSGLAGADTQYF | TRBJ2-3 | TRBD2 | few | TRBV19
TGTGCCAGCAGTTCCTGGGGGATCACAGATACGCAGTATTTT | CASSSWGITDTQYF | TRBJ2-3 | . | many | TRBV6-2/TRBV6-3
TGTGCCAGCAGCTTAGATCTTTGGGACGGAAAAGGGGCCAACGTCCTGACTTTC | CASSLDLWDGKGANVLTF | TRBJ2-6 | . | . | TRBV7-9
TGTGCCAGCAGCCCCCTCGAGACTAGCGGCCCTATAGCCCCCCTGGAGGCCACCTTC | CASSPLETSGPIAPLEATF | TRBJ2-7 | TRBD2 | many | TRBV7-3
TGTGCCAGCAGCCCCTCGGTGGGGCTCGGTGAAAAACTGTTTTTT | CASSPSVGLGEKLFF | TRBJ1-4 | . | . | TRBV11-3
TGCAGTGCTACTTCAGGGAATCAGCCCCAGCATTTT | CSATSGNQPQHF | TRBJ1-5 | . | few | TRBV20-1
TGTGCCAGCAGCCCCAGCGGGATTCCTGGGGGAGATGAGCAGTTCTTC | CASSPSGIPGGDEQFF | TRBJ2-1 | TRBD2 | . | TRBV5-6
TGCAGTGCCCCGGGACTAGCGGGAGGCCTAAGCACAGATACGCAGTATTTT | CSAPGLAGGLSTDTQYF | TRBJ2-3 | TRBD2 | . | TRBV20-1
TGTGCCACCAGAGGACAGGGGGAAAGATATGGCTACACCTTC | CATRGQGERYGYTF | TRBJ1-2 | TRBD1 | few | TRBV24-1
TGTGCCAGCTCACCCGGACAGGTCCCCAACTATGGCTACACCTTC | CASSPGQVPNYGYTF | TRBJ1-2 | TRBD1 | . | TRBV18
TGTGCCAGCCGTACCTCCTCAAGAGGGACAGCTAATGGCTACACCTTC | CASRTSSRGTANGYTF | TRBJ1-2 | TRBD1 | few | TRBV19
TGTGCCAGCAGCCGCCTCTCAGGGTCCTTCGGTGAAAAACTGTTTTTT | CASSRLSGSFGEKLFF | TRBJ1-4 | . | many | TRBV7-2
TGTGCCAGCAGCTTAGGGAAAGTTGGAGGCACAGATACGCAGTATTTT | CASSLGKVGGTDTQYF | TRBJ2-3 | . | few | TRBV11-2
TGTGCCAGCAGTCCTGACAGGGGTAATTCACCCCTCCACTTT | CASSPDRGNSPLHF | TRBJ1-6 | TRBD1 | many | TRBV6-2/TRBV6-3
TGTGCCAGCAGCGCCACTAGCGGGAGATACGGGCAGTACTTC | CASSATSGRYGQYF | TRBJ2-7 | TRBD2 | many | TRBV7-2
TGTGCCAGCAAGGCAGGACCTGATGGGGAGCTGTTTTTT | CASKAGPDGELFF | TRBJ2-2 | . | few | TRBV6-1
TGCGCCAGCAGTCGCTCGACAGGGGGAGGCTACACCTTC | CASSRSTGGGYTF | TRBJ1-2 | TRBD1 | . | TRBV23-1
TGTGCCAGCTCACCACTCAAAGGGAACACTGAAGCTTTCTTT | CASSPLKGNTEAFF | TRBJ1-1 | . | few | TRBV18
TGTGCCAGCACCAGAGACAGGACTAATTCACCCCTCCACTTT | CASTRDRTNSPLHF | TRBJ1-6 | . | . | TRBV27
TGCAGTGCTAGCGGAGACAGGGGATTTACCGGGGAGCTGTTTTTT | CSASGDRGFTGELFF | TRBJ2-2 | TRBD1 | few | TRBV20-1
TGTGCCAGCACCGGGGGGGCTTCCTACGAGCAGTACTTC | CASTGGASYEQYF | TRBJ2-7 | TRBD2 | . | TRBV7-9
TGTGCCAGCAGCTTCCTAGGGGTTGATACGCAGTATTTT | CASSFLGVDTQYF | TRBJ2-3 | . | few | TRBV7-2
TGTGCCAGCAGTTGGGGACTAGCGGGTTCGGAGCAGTTCTTC | CASSWGLAGSEQFF | TRBJ2-1 | TRBD2 | many | TRBV6-2/TRBV6-3
TGTGCCAGCAGTCCACAGGGGACGGTCTCTGTCGGCATTCAGTACTTC | CASSPQGTVSVGIQYF | TRBJ2-4 | TRBD1 | . | TRBV11-2
TGTGCCAGCAGTGCATGGACTAGCGGGAGGCTCCAAGAGACCCAGTACTTC | CASSAWTSGRLQETQYF | TRBJ2-5 | TRBD2 | . | TRBV27
TGTGCCAGCAGTTTGCGGGGGGATTCACCCCTCCACTTT | CASSLRGDSPLHF | TRBJ1-6 | . | many | TRBV27
TGCGCCAGCAGCCAAGTTTGGGGGGAACAAGAGACCCAGTACTTC | CASSQVWGEQETQYF | TRBJ2-5 | . | many | TRBV4-1
TGTGCCAGCAGGCGACCGGGACTAGCGGTCTACGAGCAGTACTTC | CASRRPGLAVYEQYF | TRBJ2-7 | TRBD2 | few | TRBV11-2
TGTGCCAGCATCACACCCGCCGCGACAGGGGGCACTGAAGCTTTCTTT | CASITPAATGGTEAFF | TRBJ1-1 | TRBD1 | few | TRBV6-6
TGTGCCAGCAGCCCTCCGAGGAGGCCGAAGAACTATGGCTACACCTTC | CASSPPRRPKNYGYTF | TRBJ1-2 | . | . | TRBV7-9
TGTGCCAGCAGCCCGGGAGGGACTAGCGGGAGGTACGAGCAGTACTTC | CASSPGGTSGRYEQYF | TRBJ2-7 | TRBD2 | . | TRBV5-4